This passage covers 24 T cell receptor beta chains from one sample sequenced in a study of cytomegalovirus exposure and HLA in healthy donors. The study ran its PCR with 60 Vbeta and 13 Jbeta primers. Repertoires were generated with immunoSEQ multiplex PCR, while TCRdb's copy carries only in-frame clones and drops some. The profile shows 100,000 or so clones, 9.5% to 15% of them singletons. Sequenced sample: PBMCs. All receptors derive from a middle-aged man in good health and CMV-seropositive.

This clone was counted between two and nine times. J is TRBJ1-5 and V is TRBV27; no clear D. The V gene lost 4 bases and the J gene lost 0 bases, with 10 bases spanning the gap. Germline CDR1 reads MNHEY; CDR2 reads SMNVEV (reference sequence). The CDR3 length is 15 residues. The CDR3 nucleotides read TGTGCCAGCAGTTCGGAGGGCCATAGCAATCAGCCCCAGCATTTT. Residues: CASSSEGHSNQPQHF.

The chain combines TRBV10-3 with TRBJ2-6; 8 positions agree with TRBD2. J lost 1 base, V lost 3 bases, and 11 bases had no gene match. CDR1 is ENHRY, CDR2 SYGVKD, per germline. CDR3 length: 19 residues. The CDR3 sequence is CAISDPPGLGRSGANVLTF. The CDR3 DNA reads as TGTGCCATCAGTGATCCTCCGGGACTAGGCCGATCTGGGGCCAACGTCCTGACTTTC.

This clone was detected a few times. The genes are TRBV4-1 and TRBJ1-1; TRBD1 agrees at 9 bases. The V gene's germline CDR1 is MGHRA and CDR2 YSYEKL. V lost 5 bases, J lost 4 bases, and 14 bases stayed unmatched. The CDR3 covers 17 residues. The CDR3 DNA reads as TGCGCCAGCAGCAAACCCCTCAGCCGGGACAGGGCCACTGAAGCTTTCTTT. This encodes CASSKPLSRDRATEAFF.

This clone was seen more than once but under ten times. V is TRBV5-4 and J is TRBJ2-4; TRBD1 aligns across 7 bases. This CDR3 region has 14 residues. Germline values: CDR1 SGHNT, CDR2 YYREEE (reference sequence). V lost 4 bases to trimming and J lost 7 bases; unmatched junction nucleotides: 8. The CDR3 nucleotides read TGTGCCAGCAGCCACGCAGACAGGGCGAACATTCAGTACTTC. This gives the protein CASSHADRANIQYF.

In its sample, this clone was seen a few times. The chain employs TRBV6-5 and TRBJ1-5, with 9 bases identical to TRBD1. V gave up 6 bases and J gave up 5 bases; unmatched junction bases: 8. Germline CDR1 reads MNHEY; CDR2 reads SVGAGI. The length of the CDR3 is 15 residues. In DNA form, the CDR3 reads TGTGCCAGCAGCGACACTGGGACAGGGTATCAGCCCCAGCATTTT. It is translated as CASSDTGTGYQPQHF.

The V gene is TRBV25-1, the J gene TRBJ1-5, with 7 nucleotides matching TRBD1. The V and J ends lost 2 bases and 7 bases, in that order; junction bases with no gene match: 5. Germline CDR1 and CDR2: MGHDK and SYGVNS. The CDR3 contains 14 residues. CDR3 nucleotide sequence: TGTGCCAGCAGTGAAACAGGGGCGGGACAGCCCCAGCATTTT. Protein: CASSETGAGQPQHF.

The chain has TRBV5-1 and TRBJ1-4; D unclear. The CDR3 spans 18 residues. Looked up from germline, CDR1 is SGHRS and CDR2 is YFSETQ. V was shortened by 4 bases and J by 0 bases, with 19 bases between the two germline ends. In DNA form, the CDR3 reads TGCGCCAGCAGCCCCGCTAAGACATACCCTGCAACTAATGAAAAACTGTTTTTT. Residues: CASSPAKTYPATNEKLFF.

The sample holds a few counts of this clone. This sequence joins TRBV5-4 and TRBJ1-2; the match to TRBD1 covers 9 bases. The CDR3 totals 15 residues. V was clipped by 5 bases and J by 0 bases; unmatched bases: 5. Per the germline V gene, CDR1 is SGHNT and CDR2 is YYREEE (reference sequence). CDR3 in DNA: TGTGCCAGCAGAAAGACAGGGGGAACTAACTATGGCTACACCTTC. This sequence encodes CASRKTGGTNYGYTF.

The chain carries TRBV18 and TRBJ2-6; D is possibly TRBD1 (6 bases). V dropped 5 bases and J dropped 4 bases, with 12 bases sitting between them. Per the germline V gene, CDR1 is KGHSH and CDR2 is LQKENI. This CDR3 is 15 amino acids long. The chain's CDR3 is CASSFTGTGANVLTF. CDR3 in DNA: TGTGCCAGCTCATTTACAGGGACCGGGGCCAACGTCCTGACTTTC.

This chain links TRBV30 with TRBJ1-5; D may be TRBD1 (6 bases). This CDR3 comprises 14 residues. Germline CDR1 GTSNPN, CDR2 SVGIG (reference sequence). V lost 4 bases to trimming and J lost 3 bases, with 13 bases between them. The CDR3 coding sequence is TGTGCCTGGAACCGGGGGGCTCCCAATCAGCCCCAGCATTTT. Translating gives CAWNRGAPNQPQHF.

This chain uses TRBV5-6 with TRBJ2-5, with 7 bases fitting TRBD2. Per the germline V gene, CDR1 is SGHDT and CDR2 is YYEEEE. The V gene end was trimmed by 1 base and the J gene end by 3 bases; junction bases not matched to a gene: 0. This CDR3 is 13 amino acids long. CDR3 residues: CASSLSGEETQYF. The CDR3 nucleotides are TGTGCCAGCAGCTTGAGCGGGGAAGAGACCCAGTACTTC.

V and J are TRBV10-1 and TRBJ2-5, with 7 bases fitting TRBD1. Per germline, CDR1 WNHNN and CDR2 SYGVQD (reference sequence). The CDR3 runs 13 residues. Losses at the gene ends were 5 bases for V and 2 bases for J; bases not matched to a gene: 2. The CDR3 bases are TGCGCCAGCAGTCGGACAGGACAAGAGACCCAGTACTTC. Translation: CASSRTGQETQYF.

J is TRBJ2-2 and V is TRBV27, with no clear D. V was trimmed by 6 bases and J by 4 bases, leaving 6 bases between them. CDR1 is MNHEY and CDR2 is SMNVEV in the germline V gene (reference sequence). The CDR3 is 12 residues long. CDR3 sequence (DNA): TGTGCCAGCAGGAGGATCACCGGGGAGCTGTTTTTT. Encoded protein: CASRRITGELFF.

The gene calls are TRBV5-1 and TRBJ1-5; 7 nucleotides line up with TRBD1. Germline CDR1 reads SGHRS; CDR2 reads YFSETQ. CDR3 size: 16 residues. V trimming: 0 bases; J trimming: 1 base; junction bases outside the gene matches: 4. The CDR3 loop is CASSLDPTGSNQPQHF. Here the CDR3 DNA reads TGCGCCAGCAGCTTGGATCCGACAGGGAGCAATCAGCCCCAGCATTTT.

The chain couples TRBV2 to TRBJ1-4, with a tentative D call TRBD1 (6 bases). V gave up 7 bases and J gave up 8 bases, with 20 bases separating them. In germline, CDR1 is SNHLY, CDR2 FYNNEI. The CDR3 is made up of 15 amino acids. CDR3 region: CASTTRQLRGEKLFF. CDR3 nucleotide sequence: TGTGCCAGCACCACCCGACAGCTTAGGGGGGAAAAACTGTTTTTT.

The gene calls are TRBV7-2 and TRBJ2-5, with 10 nucleotides matching TRBD2. Germline V gene lookup returns CDR1 SGHTA and CDR2 FQGNSA. Unmatched junction bases numbered 24, after V lost 0 bases and J lost 5 bases. The CDR3 loop spans 22 amino acids. The CDR3 region is CASSLADSRRTSGRWREETQYF. The CDR3 coding sequence is TGTGCCAGCAGCTTAGCCGATTCTCGTCGGACTAGCGGTCGGTGGAGGGAGGAGACCCAGTACTTC.

The chain carries TRBV11-2 and TRBJ1-2; 9 nucleotides align to TRBD1. The trim removed 3 bases at V and 8 bases at J, leaving 16 bases unmatched. CDR1 is SGHAT and CDR2 is FQNNGV in the germline V gene. CDR3 length: 17 residues. CDR3 bases: TGTGCCAGCAGCTTTAGACGCCGAACAGGGGGCACGGGGGGCTACACCTTC. Translation: CASSFRRRTGGTGGYTF.

This clone was observed a handful of times. This chain links TRBV15 with TRBJ2-7; the match to TRBD1 covers 9 bases. Losses at the gene ends were 1 base for V and 6 bases for J; bases not matched to a gene: 10. Germline lookup yields CDR1 LNHNV and CDR2 YYDKDF (reference sequence). The CDR3 consists of 16 residues. CDR3 nucleotides: TGTGCCACCAGCAGAGCCCCCGGACAGGGGAAGTCCGAGCAGTACTTC. Its protein is CATSRAPGQGKSEQYF.

This clone was recorded a few times. V usage is TRBV4-1 and J usage is TRBJ1-2, with 7 bases matching TRBD1. Unmatched junction bases numbered 3, after V lost 1 base and J lost 1 base. Per germline, CDR1 MGHRA and CDR2 YSYEKL. The CDR3 totals 15 residues. Here the CDR3 DNA reads TGCGCCAGCAGCCAAGGGGGACAGTATAACTATGGCTACACCTTC. Encoded protein: CASSQGGQYNYGYTF.

The rearrangement links TRBV7-2 to TRBJ2-6; TRBD2 might be the D (5 bases). The germline V gene encodes CDR1 SGHTA and CDR2 FQGNSA. This CDR3 contains 18 residues. The V gene lost 6 bases and the J gene lost 0 bases, with 18 bases spanning the gap. This CDR3 reads CASRLIGGGISGANVLTF. CDR3 in DNA: TGTGCCAGCAGGCTTATAGGAGGAGGAATCTCTGGGGCCAACGTCCTGACTTTC.

This clone came up a few times. The V gene is TRBV27, the J gene TRBJ2-7; TRBD2 might be the D (6 bases). The CDR3 covers 16 residues. Trimming removed 6 bases from V and 4 bases from J, with 22 bases in between. Germline lookup yields CDR1 MNHEY and CDR2 SMNVEV (reference sequence). CDR3 nucleotide sequence: TGTGCCAGCAGCCGGTCGGCCCCGGGACTTACTTACGAGCAGTACTTC. Amino acids: CASSRSAPGLTYEQYF.

In this sample, this clone turned up a few times. J is TRBJ1-1 and V is TRBV7-3, with D hard to call. Trimming took 2 bases from V and 1 from J, leaving 5 bases between them. Germline V gene data show CDR1 as SGHTA and CDR2 as FQGTGA. CDR3 length: 13 amino acids. The chain's CDR3 is CASSLQRNTEAFF. The CDR3, as DNA: TGTGCCAGCAGCTTACAGCGGAACACTGAAGCTTTCTTT.

V gene TRBV29-1 combines with J gene TRBJ2-1; D unclear. CDR1 is SQVTM and CDR2 is ANQGSEA in the germline V gene. V was trimmed by 6 bases and J by 7 bases, leaving 13 bases between them. The CDR3 runs to 12 residues. The CDR3 sequence: CSVVQSSNEQFF. CDR3 DNA: TGCAGCGTGGTACAATCTAGTAATGAGCAGTTCTTC.

This clone was counted only a few times. The chain is built from TRBV14 and TRBJ2-1; 10 nucleotides match TRBD2. Trimming at V came to 2 bases and at J to 4 bases, leaving 5 bases not matched to a gene. The CDR3 contains 16 residues. Germline values: CDR1 SGHDN, CDR2 FVKESK. The DNA for the CDR3 is TGTGCCAGCAGCCAACCAGGACTAGCGGAATACAATGAGCAGTTCTTC. Amino acids: CASSQPGLAEYNEQFF. The whole variable domain, filled in from reference TRBV14 and TRBJ2-1, reads EAGVTQFPSHSVIEKGQTVTLRCDPISGHDNLYWYRRVMGKEIKFLLHFVKESKQDESGMPNNRFLAERTGGTYSTLKVQPAELEDSGVYFCASSQPGLAEYNEQFFGPGTRLTVL.